These 29 T cell receptor beta chains were sequenced from one sample in a study of blood T cell repertoires in COVID-19. Clones were sequenced by immunoSEQ multiplex PCR, and TCRdb holds only the in-frame ones, with some missing. The sample records roughly 330,000 clones, roughly 86% being singletons. The sample comprised peripheral blood. Source of these receptors: a man aged 25-40 years with COVID-19, enrolled during active disease.

This sequence joins TRBV7-3 and TRBJ2-1; D unclear. Germline CDR1 SGHTA, CDR2 FQGTGA. V dropped 2 bases and J dropped 9 bases, with 8 bases sitting between them. The CDR3 sequence is 12 residues long. CDR3 sequence reads: CASSLESGEQFF. The CDR3 DNA sequence: TGTGCCAGCAGCTTAGAGTCCGGTGAGCAGTTCTTC.

The rearrangement links TRBV2 to TRBJ1-4; D may be TRBD1 (5 bases). The CDR3 spans 14 residues. CDR1 SNHLY and CDR2 FYNNEI come from the germline V gene. Trimming shortened V by 3 bases and J by 8 bases, and 13 bases separated the two germline ends. This CDR3 reads CASSDPGFREKLFF. CDR3 DNA sequence: TGTGCCAGCAGTGACCCAGGGTTTCGGGAAAAACTGTTTTTT.

The sample holds a few counts of this clone. V is TRBV27 and J is TRBJ1-2; maybe TRBD1 (6 bases). The CDR3 contains 16 residues. Germline lookup yields CDR1 MNHEY and CDR2 SMNVEV (reference sequence). V lost 3 bases, J lost 3 bases, and 17 bases lay in between. The CDR3: CASSFHRDIEYYGYTF. DNA for the CDR3: TGTGCCAGCAGTTTCCACCGGGACATAGAATACTATGGCTACACCTTC.

This clone has just one count. The chain recombines TRBV7-6 with TRBJ2-1, with 13 bases matching TRBD2. CDR1 is SGHVS and CDR2 is FNYEAQ in the germline V gene. V dropped 5 bases and J dropped 8; count of bases not matched to a gene: 6. CDR3 length: 15 amino acids. The CDR3 nucleotides are TGTGCCAGCAGCCTACGGACTAGCGGGGGCGATGAGCAGTTCTTC. Translation gives CASSLRTSGGDEQFF.

The chain recombines TRBV7-2 with TRBJ1-1; unclear D gene. This CDR3 has 16 amino acids. Per the germline V gene, CDR1 is SGHTA and CDR2 is FQGNSA. Trimming took 5 bases from V and 1 from J, leaving 17 bases between them. In DNA form, the CDR3 reads TGTGCCAGCAGCCCGGAGCCCCCCAGACCGAACACTGAAGCTTTCTTT. The encoded protein is CASSPEPPRPNTEAFF.

This chain uses TRBV29-1 with TRBJ2-5, with 8 bases that match TRBD1. Germline lookup yields CDR1 SQVTM and CDR2 ANQGSEA. The J segment lost 7 bases and the V segment lost 6 bases, leaving 7 bases of the junction unmatched. The CDR3 loop spans 12 amino acids. The CDR3 region is CSVRGQGGTQYF. CDR3 bases: TGCAGCGTAAGAGGACAGGGAGGGACCCAGTACTTC.

J is TRBJ1-1 and V is TRBV11-3; the match to TRBD1 covers 8 bases. Unmatched junction bases numbered 7, after V lost 5 bases and J lost 2 bases. This CDR3 region has 15 residues. CDR1 is SGHNT and CDR2 is YENEEA in the germline V gene. The CDR3 loop is CASSKGQGSNTEAFF. Here the CDR3 DNA reads TGTGCCAGCAGCAAAGGACAGGGTAGTAACACTGAAGCTTTCTTT.

The rearrangement uses TRBV28 and TRBJ1-6; D may be TRBD1 (6 bases). The germline V and J ends were trimmed by 2 bases and 6 bases, with 8 bases remaining between them. CDR1 is MDHEN and CDR2 is SYDVKM in the germline V gene. The CDR3 covers 14 residues. The CDR3 protein is CASSLVQGNSPLHF. DNA of the CDR3: TGTGCCAGCAGTTTAGTACAGGGTAATTCACCCCTCCACTTT.

Only a few counts were recorded for this clone. The chain couples TRBV7-9 to TRBJ2-3; TRBD2 matches at 9 bases. The germline V gene has CDR1 SEHNR and CDR2 FQNEAQ (reference sequence). This CDR3 has 16 residues. J was trimmed by 3 bases and V by 2 bases; bases with no gene match: 6. CDR3 sequence reads: CASSLTSGRSTDTQYF. In DNA, the CDR3 is TGTGCCAGCAGCTTAACCAGCGGGAGGAGTACAGATACGCAGTATTTT.

This clone has a single count. The chain couples TRBV7-9 to TRBJ2-1; perhaps TRBD1 as D (5 bases). The CDR3 runs 13 residues. V was trimmed by 1 base and J by 15 bases, leaving 16 bases between them. The germline gives CDR1 SEHNR, CDR2 FQNEAQ (reference sequence). CDR3 sequence reads: CASSLGQGDVGFF. CDR3 nucleotide sequence: TGTGCCAGCAGCTTAGGTCAGGGTGACGTGGGGTTCTTC.

The V gene is TRBV5-1, the J gene TRBJ2-1; 9 bases map to TRBD2. The V segment lost 4 bases and the J segment 3 bases; nucleotides outside the gene matches: 5. CDR1 and CDR2 from the germline V gene are SGHRS and YFSETQ. This CDR3 spans 15 amino acids. The CDR3 DNA follows: TGCGCCAGCAGCCCTCTAGCGGGATACTACAATGAGCAGTTCTTC. Translating gives CASSPLAGYYNEQFF.

This clone occurred once. The CDR3 sequence: CASSIAQGGRAYNEQFF. In DNA, the CDR3 is TGTGCCAGTAGTATAGCCCAGGGCGGGAGGGCCTACAATGAGCAGTTCTTC. The chain uses TRBV19 and TRBJ2-1; TRBD2 agrees at 9 bases. Germline V gives CDR1 LNHDA, CDR2 SQIVND (reference sequence). The CDR3 loop spans 17 amino acids. The trim removed 1 base at V and 2 bases at J, leaving 6 bases unmatched.

The chain links TRBV7-2 to TRBJ2-7; possible D gene TRBD1, 8 bases. CDR1 is SGHTA, CDR2 FQGNSA, per germline. This CDR3 has 14 amino acids. The ends were cut back, 5 bases at V and 7 bases at J, with 18 bases in the middle. CDR3 coding DNA: TGTGCCAGCAGCACCCGACAGGGGAGGGGGGAGCAGTACTTC. It translates to CASSTRQGRGEQYF.

This clone showed up just once. The V gene is TRBV6-6, the J gene TRBJ1-2; 8 nucleotides agree with TRBD1. CDR1 is MNHNY and CDR2 is SVGAGI in the germline V gene (reference sequence). J gave up 1 base and V 2 bases, and 6 bases lay outside the gene matches. This CDR3 is 16 amino acids long. The CDR3 coding sequence is TGTGCCAGCAGTTACACCGACAGGGGTTTTAACTATGGCTACACCTTC. Its protein product is CASSYTDRGFNYGYTF.

The rearrangement uses TRBV7-9 and TRBJ1-6; the D gene is possibly TRBD1 (6 bases). CDR3 length: 17 amino acids. CDR1 SEHNR and CDR2 FQNEAQ come from the germline V gene (reference sequence). Trimming left V 5 bases short and J 5 bases short, with 19 bases between. CDR3 sequence reads: CASSDLRDIRDNSPLHF. CDR3 in DNA: TGTGCCAGCAGCGACCTCCGGGACATCCGAGATAATTCACCCCTCCACTTT.

The chain has TRBV27 and TRBJ2-7; TRBD2 aligns across 10 bases. The germline V gene has CDR1 MNHEY and CDR2 SMNVEV (reference sequence). V dropped 6 bases and J dropped 9; count of bases not matched to a gene: 5. The CDR3 contains 12 residues. CDR3 protein: CASSLRLAGQYF. DNA for the CDR3: TGTGCCAGCAGCCTACGACTAGCGGGGCAGTACTTC.

This chain connects TRBV20-1 to TRBJ1-5; D possibly corresponds to TRBD1 (6 bases). The CDR3 length is 14 residues. V shed 3 bases and J shed 5 bases, with 14 bases lying between them. Germline assignment: CDR1 DFQATT and CDR2 SNEGSKA (reference sequence). In nucleotides, the CDR3 is TGCAGTGCTAGTGGGGGCGGACCTTATCAGCCCCAGCATTTT. Protein: CSASGGGPYQPQHF.

This sequence joins TRBV5-4 and TRBJ2-7; D unclear. The germline V gene has CDR1 SGHNT and CDR2 YYREEE (reference sequence). The V gene lost 0 bases and the J gene lost 2 bases, with 6 bases spanning the gap. CDR3 size: 13 residues. The CDR3 here is CASSLGRTYEQYF. The DNA for the CDR3 is TGTGCCAGCAGCTTGGGCAGAACCTACGAGCAGTACTTC.

This clone was observed a single time. The V gene is TRBV7-2, the J gene TRBJ2-2; 8 bases match TRBD1. This CDR3 has 14 residues. V lost 2 bases to trimming and J lost 6 bases; unmatched junction nucleotides: 2. Germline CDR1 and CDR2: SGHTA and FQGNSA. In nucleotides, the CDR3 is TGTGCCAGCAGCTTACCACAGGGGGCCGGGGAGCTGTTTTTT. This translates into CASSLPQGAGELFF.

The chain couples TRBV6-2 or TRBV6-3 to TRBJ2-7; 11 nucleotides line up with TRBD1. V trimming: 4 bases; J trimming: 2 bases; junction bases outside the gene matches: 4. The germline CDR1 and CDR2 sequences are MNHEY and SVGEGT. The CDR3 contains 15 residues. CDR3 nucleotide sequence: TGTGCCAGCAGTTGGGACAGGGGGAGGACCTACGAGCAGTACTTC. Amino acids: CASSWDRGRTYEQYF.

The rearrangement links TRBV5-1 to TRBJ2-7; 10 nucleotides align to TRBD2. Germline CDR1 SGHRS, CDR2 YFSETQ. The junction had 3 bases not matched to a gene; V was cut back by 0 bases and J by 6 bases. CDR3 size: 14 residues. CDR3 in amino acids: CASSLAASGSEQYF. For the CDR3, the DNA is TGCGCCAGCAGCTTGGCCGCTAGCGGGAGCGAGCAGTACTTC.

This clone occurred once. The chain combines TRBV6-5 with TRBJ1-1, with a weak D call TRBD1 (6 bases). The CDR3 is 15 amino acids. Germline V gives CDR1 MNHEY, CDR2 SVGAGI. The ends were cut back, 4 bases at V and 1 base at J, with 13 bases in the middle. CDR3 nucleotide sequence: TGTGCCAGCAGTTCTCCCAAGGGGGAGAACACTGAAGCTTTCTTT. It is translated as CASSSPKGENTEAFF.

As DNA, the CDR3 is TGCGCCAGCAGCCTGGGACAGGGGGCTTCTAATGAAAAACTGTTTTTT. Protein: CASSLGQGASNEKLFF. The V gene is TRBV5-1, the J gene TRBJ1-4; 12 bases map to TRBD1. This CDR3 spans 16 amino acids. Germline trimming cut 4 bases from V and 3 bases from J; bases unmatched to any gene: 4. Germline CDR1 SGHRS, CDR2 YFSETQ.

CDR3 sequence reads: CASSLWTAGNTIYF. DNA of the CDR3: TGTGCCAGCAGTCTGTGGACAGCTGGAAACACCATATATTTT. The chain carries TRBV28 and TRBJ1-3, with a weak D call TRBD1 (6 bases). V was shortened by 5 bases and J by 2 bases, with 10 bases between the two germline ends. Germline-derived CDR1 and CDR2 are MDHEN and SYDVKM. The CDR3 totals 14 residues.

V usage is TRBV27 and J usage is TRBJ1-3; unclear D gene. The CDR3 length is 13 residues. CDR1 is MNHEY and CDR2 is SMNVEV in the germline V gene (reference sequence). The V and J ends lost 5 bases and 9 bases respectively, with 14 bases between them. The CDR3 here is CASSHPGRVTIYF. CDR3 bases: TGTGCCAGCAGTCATCCTGGGAGGGTCACCATATATTTT.

This clone was seen only once. The V and J genes are TRBV4-3 and TRBJ2-7; TRBD1 aligns across 10 bases. The junction had 8 bases not matched to a gene; V was cut back by 0 bases and J by 3 bases. CDR1 LGHNA and CDR2 YSLEER come from the germline V gene. The CDR3 spans 17 residues. CDR3: CASSQDMTGTGVYEQYF. DNA for the CDR3: TGCGCCAGCAGCCAAGATATGACCGGGACAGGGGTCTACGAGCAGTACTTC.

In this sample, this clone turned up once. The CDR3 loop is CASSLSLAKNIQYF. CDR3 coding DNA: TGTGCCAGCAGCTTGTCACTAGCCAAAAACATTCAGTACTTC. This chain connects TRBV5-8 to TRBJ2-4; D unclear. The germline gives CDR1 SGHTS, CDR2 YDEGEE. V was shortened by 1 base and J by 0 bases, with 5 bases between the two germline ends. CDR3 size: 14 residues.

This clone has just a few counts. J is TRBJ2-5 and V is TRBV7-3; 7 nucleotides match TRBD1. Germline trimming cut 5 bases from V and 7 bases from J; bases unmatched to any gene: 10. In germline, CDR1 is SGHTA, CDR2 FQGTGA. CDR3 size: 14 residues. CDR3 amino acids: CASSLSGTVGTQYF. CDR3 DNA: TGTGCCAGCAGCCTATCCGGGACAGTAGGGACCCAGTACTTC.

Of note for this clone: This same CDR3 is encoded by further DNA sequences in the sample. The gene calls are TRBV6-5 and TRBJ2-7, with D perhaps matching TRBD1 (5 bases). V lost 0 bases, J lost 2 bases, and 11 bases lay in between. Per the germline V gene, CDR1 is MNHEY and CDR2 is SVGAGI. The CDR3 totals 15 residues. The CDR3 DNA sequence: TGTGCCAGCAGTTACTCTGGGCAGGGAACCTACGAGCAGTACTTC. Residues: CASSYSGQGTYEQYF.